This TCR beta chain was identified in a study of cytomegalovirus exposure and HLA in healthy donors. Findings and caveats of the study: The study put 150 to 200 TCR beta chains on its list as cytomegalovirus-associated.

This clone was seen a few times. Its antigen is currently unknown. Donors were nominally healthy when sampled, though unrecorded immune exposures were likely. Use of 60 Vbeta and 13 Jbeta primers characterized the PCR. Produced via immunoSEQ multiplex PCR; TCRdb's table is partial and in-frame only. The top ten clones hold less than 3.5% of a sample with approximately 120,000 clones, roughly 15% of them seen once. Deletions cut 2 bases from V and 1 base from J, with 8 bases between. The CDR3 extends over 14 amino acids. Germline assignment: CDR1 MNHEY and CDR2 SMNVEV (reference sequence). This clonotype was obtained from a female donor in good health and CMV-seropositive. The rearrangement links TRBV27 to TRBJ1-1; a possible D gene is TRBD1 (5 bases). The sequenced material came from PBMCs. The CDR3 spells CASSLGGGNTEAFF. Written as DNA, the CDR3 is TGTGCCAGCAGTTTAGGGGGGGGGAACACTGAAGCTTTCTTT.